Each of the 18 T cell receptor beta chains below was sequenced from the same sample in a study of shared clonotypes between healthy human individuals. TCRdb's table, derived via immunoSEQ multiplex PCR, lists solely in-frame clones and lacks some. The data hold over 800,000 clones, with over 90% observed a single time. CD8 cells classed as naive were CD45RO-negative and positively selected for CCR7, excluding terminally differentiated effector memory CD45RA+ cells. The sample taken for sequencing was naive CD8+ T cells sorted from blood. These receptors were collected from a man aged 25-45 years in good health.

The chain employs TRBV7-9 and TRBJ1-1; 8 bases line up with TRBD1. This CDR3 is 16 amino acids long. The V gene's germline CDR1 is SEHNR and CDR2 FQNEAQ (reference sequence). The ends lost 5 bases at V and 3 bases at J; junction bases unmatched: 11. The CDR3 DNA sequence: TGTGCCAGCAGCCACCCACAGGGGGGAGGGTACACTGAAGCTTTCTTT. Translation: CASSHPQGGGYTEAFF.

A single count supports this clone. The chain employs TRBV9 and TRBJ2-1; 8 bases fit TRBD2. Germline V gene sequence: CDR1 SGDLS, CDR2 YYNGEE. Trimming removed 3 bases from V and 8 bases from J; junction bases left unmatched: 10. The CDR3 contains 15 residues. CDR3 sequence reads: CASSAGRASGDEQFF. The CDR3 bases are TGTGCCAGCAGCGCCGGGAGGGCCTCAGGGGATGAGCAGTTCTTC.

The CDR3 sequence: CAISESGLIISYGYTF. CDR3 bases: TGTGCCATCAGTGAGTCCGGGCTGATCATTAGCTATGGCTACACCTTC. V and J are TRBV10-3 and TRBJ1-2, with unresolved D. The CDR3 runs 16 residues. CDR1 and CDR2 (germline): ENHRY, SYGVKD. V was clipped by 0 bases and J by 4 bases, with 15 bases between them.

The J gene is TRBJ2-7, the V gene TRBV2; D is ambiguous. The CDR3 has 13 residues. V lost 3 bases and J 0 bases, leaving 6 bases between the germline ends. CDR1 is SNHLY, CDR2 FYNNEI, per germline. CDR3 protein: CASSDPDSYEQYF. CDR3 DNA sequence: TGTGCCAGCAGTGACCCGGACTCCTACGAGCAGTACTTC.

V usage is TRBV5-8 and J usage is TRBJ2-7; weak D call: TRBD2 (6 bases). The CDR3 extends over 13 amino acids. V dropped 7 bases and J dropped 3 bases, with 14 bases sitting between them. Germline assignment: CDR1 SGHTS and CDR2 YDEGEE. This chain's CDR3 is CASGLRGLYEQYF. CDR3 sequence (DNA): TGTGCCAGCGGACTTCGGGGACTCTACGAGCAGTACTTC.

V is TRBV11-3 and J is TRBJ2-1, with D possibly matching TRBD1 (6 bases). Germline loops: CDR1 SGHNT, CDR2 YENEEA. The CDR3 totals 15 residues. V was cut by 6 bases and J by 1 base, with 13 bases left in between. CDR3: CASSPRTVSYNEQFF. The CDR3 DNA sequence: TGTGCCAGCAGTCCCCGGACAGTATCCTACAATGAGCAGTTCTTC.

This clone has more than one count but fewer than ten. The V and J genes are TRBV5-5 and TRBJ2-7; 7 positions agree with TRBD1. CDR1 SGHKS and CDR2 YYEKEE come from the germline V gene (reference sequence). CDR3 length: 16 residues. The V segment lost 1 base and the J segment 6 bases; nucleotides outside the gene matches: 13. This chain's CDR3 is CASSLRPGTAFLEQYF. The CDR3 nucleotides read TGTGCCAGCAGCTTGCGTCCCGGGACAGCCTTTCTCGAGCAGTACTTC. The whole variable domain, filled in from reference TRBV5-5 and TRBJ2-7, reads DAGVTQSPTHLIKTRGQQVTLRCSPISGHKSVSWYQQVLGQGPQFIFQYYEKEERGRGNFPDRFSARQFPNYSSELNVNALLLGDSALYLCASSLRPGTAFLEQYFGPGTRLTVT.

Concerning this clone: Other DNA sequences in the sample encode the same CDR3. The CDR3 loop reads CASSLELAGYNEQFF. The CDR3 nucleotides read TGCGCCAGCAGCTTAGAACTAGCGGGTTACAATGAGCAGTTCTTC. V gene TRBV5-1 combines with J gene TRBJ2-1; 9 nucleotides match TRBD2. V was pared by 2 bases and J by 4 bases, with 4 bases of the junction left unmatched. Germline loops: CDR1 SGHRS, CDR2 YFSETQ. This CDR3 region has 15 residues.

The V gene is TRBV19, the J gene TRBJ2-7; 14 positions match TRBD2. With 4 bases clipped from V and 5 bases from J, the junction kept 4 bases outside the gene matches. The CDR3 runs 15 residues. Per germline, CDR1 LNHDA and CDR2 SQIVND (reference sequence). Written as DNA, the CDR3 is TGTGCCAGTAGTACCGGGACTAGCGGGAGCGACGAGCAGTACTTC. It codes for CASSTGTSGSDEQYF.

On this clone: Additional DNA sequences in this sample encode the identical CDR3. This chain uses TRBV29-1 with TRBJ2-1; D is possibly TRBD2 (6 bases). Trimming pared 6 bases from V and 10 bases from J, leaving 10 bases between. Germline CDR1 SQVTM, CDR2 ANQGSEA. This CDR3 has 10 residues. CDR3 amino acids: CSVGGVEQFF. CDR3 nucleotides: TGCAGCGTCGGCGGGGTGGAGCAGTTCTTC.

The rearrangement uses TRBV7-8 and TRBJ1-4; maybe TRBD1 (5 bases). Trimming took off 2 bases at V and 0 bases at J, with 10 bases between the two ends. CDR1 and CDR2 from the germline V gene are SGHVS and FQNEAQ. This CDR3 is 16 amino acids long. The CDR3 loop reads CASSLLRDATNEKLFF. CDR3 bases: TGTGCCAGCAGCTTACTCAGGGATGCAACTAATGAAAAACTGTTTTTT. Full variable domain (rest looked up from reference TRBV7-8 and TRBJ1-4): GAGVSQSPRYKVAKRGQDVALRCDPISGHVSLFWYQQALGQGPEFLTYFQNEAQLDKSGLPSDRFFAERPEGSVSTLKIQRTQQEDSAVYLCASSLLRDATNEKLFFGSGTQLSVL.

CDR3 sequence: CASSSPSSDTQYF. CDR3 bases: TGTGCCAGCAGCTCCCCATCGTCAGATACGCAGTATTTT. V and J are TRBV7-2 and TRBJ2-3; D unresolved. Looked up from germline, CDR1 is SGHTA and CDR2 is FQGNSA. This CDR3 spans 13 amino acids. The V gene lost 4 bases and the J gene lost 4 bases, with 9 bases spanning the gap.

The V gene is TRBV7-6, the J gene TRBJ2-2; D is unresolved. V was shortened by 5 bases and J by 6 bases, with 10 bases between the two germline ends. CDR1 is SGHVS and CDR2 is FNYEAQ in the germline V gene. CDR3 length: 13 amino acids. Here the CDR3 reads CASSPKDAGELFF. The CDR3 DNA sequence: TGTGCCAGCAGCCCCAAGGACGCCGGGGAGCTGTTTTTT.

This clone was seen just once. This chain links TRBV27 with TRBJ1-1; no clear D. Trimming took off 5 bases at V and 1 base at J, with 11 bases between the two ends. The CDR3 contains 14 residues. CDR1 MNHEY and CDR2 SMNVEV come from the germline V gene (reference sequence). CDR3 protein: CASSPGIQNTEAFF. The CDR3 nucleotides read TGTGCCAGCAGTCCCGGGATTCAGAACACTGAAGCTTTCTTT.

The rearrangement links TRBV7-9 to TRBJ2-7; D possibly matches TRBD1 or TRBD2 (5 bases each). Trimming shortened V by 5 bases and J by 4 bases, and 18 bases separated the two germline ends. The CDR3 contains 15 residues. The V gene's germline CDR1 is SEHNR and CDR2 FQNEAQ (reference sequence). The CDR3 bases are TGTGCCAGCAGCAGATCCGGGACCCACCATTACGAGCAGTACTTC. Protein sequence: CASSRSGTHHYEQYF.

The chain is built from TRBV28 and TRBJ2-5; tentative D call: TRBD2 (6 bases). V gave up 5 bases and J gave up 5 bases, with 18 bases separating them. Germline V gives CDR1 MDHEN, CDR2 SYDVKM. CDR3 length: 15 residues. CDR3 sequence (DNA): TGTGCCAGCAGTCCGTTGGCGGGAATCGGGGAGACCCAGTACTTC. It translates to CASSPLAGIGETQYF.

The genes are TRBV27 and TRBJ1-5, with TRBD1 matching 10 bases. With V trimmed by 6 bases and J by 6 bases, 5 bases remained unmatched. Germline V gene sequence: CDR1 MNHEY, CDR2 SMNVEV (reference sequence). The CDR3 covers 14 residues. This chain's CDR3 is CASRPGTGVQPQHF. Written as DNA, the CDR3 is TGTGCCAGCAGGCCCGGGACAGGGGTTCAGCCCCAGCATTTT.

This chain connects TRBV5-1 to TRBJ2-7, with 7 bases matching TRBD2. The germline V gene has CDR1 SGHRS and CDR2 YFSETQ. The CDR3 is made up of 19 amino acids. Losses at the gene ends were 0 bases for V and 0 bases for J; bases not matched to a gene: 15. CDR3 DNA sequence: TGCGCCAGCAGCTTGGAAGCCAGACGAGCACTAGCGACCTCCTACGAGCAGTACTTC. Amino acids: CASSLEARRALATSYEQYF.